The clone carrying this TCR beta chain was detected ten times or more. CDR3 length equals 13 residues. The V and J ends lost 5 bases and 3 bases respectively, with 11 bases between them. From germline, CDR1 is MDHEN and CDR2 SYDVKM. cDNA was made by 5'RACE with 10-nucleotide random UMIs. TCRdb analysed the 5' RACE reads with MiXCR anew, one entry per CDR3 protein. The sample holds some 68,000 distinct CDR3 sequences; around 15% are singletons and the top ten take approximately 4.2%. This record comes from a study of neurological immune-mediated disorders. Time point specified: longitudinal time-point 1 (baseline).

The origin of this receptor is a female donor with HTLV-1-associated myelopathy (HAM/TSP). J is TRBJ2-7 and V is TRBV28; D assignment may be TRBD1 or TRBD2 (5 bases each). The sample consisted of PBMCs. CDR3 residues: CASSPGGGYEQYF. The DNA for the CDR3 is TGTGCCAGCAGTCCGGGTGGGGGCTACGAGCAGTACTTC.